This T cell receptor (beta chain) was observed in a study of CXCR3-negative and CXCR3-positive naive CD8 T cells. Germline loops: CDR1 SEHNR, CDR2 FQNEAQ (reference sequence). The CDR3 sequence is 13 residues long. Via 5' RACE with UMI labels, TRB cDNA libraries were prepared. With the 5' RACE reads reprocessed, TCRdb shows one record per CDR3 protein and no DNA. The table for this sample gives 70,000 to 100,000 distinct CDR3 sequences. Findings and limits, study-wide: In naive cells, CXCR3-negative and CXCR3-positive subsets had similar TRBV-TRBJ usage; memory cells differed. Memory CD8+ cells showed much lower diversity, while both naive subsets displayed comparably high diversity.

Identification of naive CD8+ T cells rested on CD45RO-CCR7+CD27+CD95- status. As regards this clonotype: Its cognate antigen is unknown.

J is TRBJ2-3 and V is TRBV7-9. This receptor was identified in a human donor in good health. Some clones in this sample may be carry-over from other donors' samples. Sequenced sample: naive CXCR3- CD8+ T cells from blood. Documented subset: CD45RO-CCR7+CD27+CD95- naive CD8+ T cells lacking CXCR3 (TNR3-). This chain's CDR3 is CASSLDYTDTQYF.